The table lists the clone carrying this T cell receptor beta chain with many counts. The V gene lost 6 bases and the J gene lost 0 bases, with 12 bases spanning the gap. The CDR3 is 15 amino acids. The germline V gene encodes CDR1 MNHEY and CDR2 SVGAGI. This sample stems from a study of naive and memory T cell subsets. Two oligonucleotides, mixed equimolar, formed the beta constant-region primer covering TRBC1 and TRBC2. The ligated cDNA underwent four PCR rounds using SP2 and nested alpha and beta constant-region primers. MiXCR, run by TCRdb on the UMI-ligation and nested PCR reads, gives a single entry per CDR3 protein. Among around 29,000 distinct CDR3 sequences listed, about a fifth were seen once.

Material: effector memory CD4+ T cells from blood. Subset meaning: effector memory, CD45RA- CD27-. The receptor comes from a human donor in good health. The genes are TRBV6-5 and TRBJ1-5; D unresolved. The CDR3 nucleotides read TGTGCCAGCAGGATCCGAGTTTATAGCAATCAGCCCCAGCATTTT. Translation gives CASRIRVYSNQPQHF.